This section outlines one T cell receptor beta chain sequence together with its context. At least ten counts were recorded for this clonotype. It has no known antigen specificity. The sample holds no much larger clone one base away, and base qualities are not on file. The source of the sample is a study of Graves' ophthalmopathy and Graves' hyperthyroidism (dated by TCRdb to 2016 to 2018). Study-level background: Peripheral blood was collected at initial diagnosis, before any treatment. The study used signatures of the TCR beta repertoire to tell Graves' ophthalmopathy apart from Graves' hyperthyroidism and to predict which patients would progress to ophthalmopathy. In total, some 140 blood samples were TCR-sequenced: approximately 42 ophthalmopathy, roughly 77 hyperthyroidism and about 17 hyperthyroidism-to-ophthalmopathy patients. To explore V-J signatures that distinguish ophthalmopathy from hyperthyroidism, a discovery set of about a hundred patients was enrolled, made up of over 40 with ophthalmopathy and roughly 55 with stable hyperthyroidism. An independent validation cohort comprised some 19 hyperthyroidism patients and around 16 patients who later progressed from hyperthyroidism to ophthalmopathy. In roughly six hyperthyroidism patients, the T-cell repertoire of thyroid tissue was compared with the T-cell repertoire of blood. Following sample collection, hyperthyroidism patients were given methimazole at a starting dose of 30 mg daily, and ophthalmopathy patients were given high-dose intravenous methylprednisolone.

Ophthalmopathy patients were characterized by moderately to severely active disease, a Clinical Activity Score of at least 3, a NOSPECS grade of at least 4, and a disease duration under 3 months. Patients were excluded if they had other autoimmune diseases, uncontrolled infections, pregnancy or lactation. Clinical symptoms, serum thyroxine, TRAb, thyroid ultrasound and orbital computed tomography were used for diagnosis. PBMCs were isolated from about 9.1 ml of fresh peripheral blood by Ficoll-Paque density gradient centrifugation. Total RNA was extracted with Trizol reagent and quality-checked on an Agilent 2100 Bioanalyzer. Results and caveats for the whole study, not just this receptor: Ophthalmopathy was separated from stable hyperthyroidism by the 13-signature model with just under 90% sensitivity and 81% to 84% specificity in cross-validation and with 80%/75% in the test set. Most expanded thyroid clonotypes with a frequency above 0.001 also appeared in blood, which suggests that blood repertoires may reflect the immune response in the thyroid. In validation, the model predicted ophthalmopathy progression with about 70% sensitivity and roughly 78% specificity; some 13 predicted patients were CT-confirmed with GO in a median of around 6 months. No statistical method was used to predetermine the sample size, and group allocation was not hidden from the investigators.

TCR beta CDR3 regions were amplified from RNA transcripts for repertoire sequencing. The first round was an RT-PCR using HTBI primers with the Qiagen OneStep RT-PCR kit, and this first round was followed by a second-round multiplex PCR, then size selection and purification. Sequencing of the libraries was carried out on an Illumina HiSeq2000 in paired-end mode with 100 bp reads. The study's processing was this. SOAPnuke was used for read processing, and reads with adapters, uncalled bases, a mean Phred below 15, or no exact constant-primer or identifier match were discarded. COPE v1.2.5 was used to merge high-quality paired reads. Each unique nucleotide sequence was defined as a clonotype, and clonotypes were aligned to IMGT TRB V, D and J references with MiTCR v1.1. The analysis was limited to V-J combinations with a frequency above 0.0001, which together covered 99.2% of the repertoires. For each V-J combination, a TCR clonal expansion and chaos score was defined as F50 clonal expansion divided by the chaos observed in the TCRdist matrix. Features were reduced by Welch's t-statistics and random forest to some 13 V-J combinations, which fed a naive Bayes classifier. Thyroid-blood repertoire similarity was quantified with the Morisita-Horn index. TCRdb trimmed the raw reads at Q25, called clones with MiXCR and kept productive beta chains. Records with the same CDR3 protein are collapsed into one entry carrying the most frequent genes and DNA. TCRdb's processing, not the authors', yielded these V and J calls. The sample contains around 600,000 distinct CDR3 sequences, approximately 39% of them found a single time. The top ten constitute under 3.5% of the sample.

As encoded in the germline V gene, CDR1 is MNHEY while CDR2 is SVGAGI. A distance of 11 bases separates the germline ends of V and J, which lose 6 bases and 3 bases respectively. The CDR3 runs 13 residues from the cysteine to the phenylalanine. Here the CDR3 DNA is all that survives: 39 bases in frame from base 1. This sequence originates from an adult man with Graves' ophthalmopathy. Sequencing input: peripheral blood. Recombination connected TRBV6-5 to TRBJ1-2; the best D guess is TRBD1, with 6 bases matching. The CDR3 reads CASSYTGYYGYTF. The DNA reads as follows: TGTGCCAGCAGCTATACAGGGTACTATGGCTACACCTTC.